The 2 T cell receptor beta chains below all came from one sample that was sequenced in a study of identical twins. TCRdb re-derived calls from the 5' RACE reads in MiXCR, one entry per CDR3 protein. Of roughly 570,000 distinct CDR3 sequences in the sample, more than 9% were seen once. This sample also belongs to another study, concerning yellow fever vaccine responses in identical twins.

Sequencing was done on a sample of PBMCs. The receptors shown here come from a woman younger than 35 in good health.

The CDR3 nucleotides read TGCAGCGCACTAGCTCAGGAGACCCAGTACTTC. This gives the protein CSALAQETQYF. V is TRBV29-1 and J is TRBJ2-5; a possible D gene is TRBD2 (6 bases). Germline V gene sequence: CDR1 SQVTM, CDR2 ANQGSEA. V lost 7 bases, J lost 5 bases, and 11 bases lay in between. The CDR3 extends over 11 amino acids.

This clonotype was seen ten or more times. The CDR3 spells CASSVGQGAGYTF. The DNA of the CDR3 is TGTGCCAGCAGCGTAGGACAGGGGGCTGGCTACACCTTC. J is TRBJ1-2 and V is TRBV9, with 10 bases fitting TRBD1. The germline V gene encodes CDR1 SGDLS and CDR2 YYNGEE. CDR3 size: 13 residues. J gave up 7 bases and V 0 bases, and 0 bases lay outside the gene matches.